The 5 T cell receptor beta chains below all came from one sample that was sequenced in a study of T cell changes during pregnancy in multiple sclerosis. TCRdb's copy holds only in-frame clones and misses some; the assay was immunoSEQ multiplex PCR. The table includes about 51,000 clones, roughly 92% detected once. The sample in question was CD4+ T cells from peripheral blood mononuclear cells, obtained in the second trimester of pregnancy. The receptor source for this set is a female donor with multiple sclerosis, enrolled in a pregnancy study.

The J gene is TRBJ1-2, the V gene TRBV7-3, with TRBD1 as a possible D gene (5 bases). Trimming took off 5 bases at V and 3 bases at J, with 13 bases between the two ends. Germline lookup yields CDR1 SGHTA and CDR2 FQGTGA. The CDR3 contains 14 residues. Written as DNA, the CDR3 is TGTGCCAGCAGCCCAACAGGCTTTTACTATGGCTACACCTTC. Its translation is CASSPTGFYYGYTF.

This chain joins TRBV30 and TRBJ1-1; no clear D. The germline CDR1 and CDR2 sequences are GTSNPN and SVGIG (reference sequence). V gave up 4 bases and J gave up 1 base, with 10 bases separating them. The CDR3 loop spans 13 amino acids. The CDR3 sequence is CAWMVSANTEAFF. In nucleotides, the CDR3 is TGTGCCTGGATGGTTAGTGCGAACACTGAAGCTTTCTTT.

The rearrangement uses TRBV7-2 and TRBJ2-2; TRBD2 aligns across 10 bases. Germline CDR1 reads SGHTA; CDR2 reads FQGNSA. J lost 8 bases, V lost 5 bases, and 11 bases had no gene match. This CDR3 is built from 16 residues. CDR3 nucleotides: TGTGCCAGCAGCCCCTCTAGCGGGGGAGGGACGGGGGAGCTGTTTTTT. Its translation: CASSPSSGGGTGELFF.

The rearrangement links TRBV11-2 to TRBJ2-1; weak D call: TRBD1 (5 bases). Germline values: CDR1 SGHAT, CDR2 FQNNGV. The CDR3 consists of 13 residues. Trimming stripped 3 bases from V and 6 bases from J, with 9 bases between. DNA of the CDR3: TGTGCCAGCAGCTTTCAGGGATCCAATGAGCAGTTCTTC. Encoded protein: CASSFQGSNEQFF.

CDR3 sequence: CASSQSSGTSGAFF. In DNA form, the CDR3 reads TGTGCCAGCAGCCAGTCTTCAGGGACTTCCGGAGCTTTCTTT. This rearrangement joins TRBV4-2 to TRBJ1-1; tentatively, D is TRBD1 (5 bases). The length of the CDR3 is 14 residues. The germline gives CDR1 LGHNA, CDR2 YNFKEQ. Trimming left V 3 bases short and J 10 bases short, with 18 bases between.